Shown below are 6 T cell receptor beta chains from a single sample sequenced in a study of blood T cell repertoires in COVID-19. Assay: immunoSEQ multiplex PCR; the TCRdb copy retains only in-frame clones and omits some. The profile shows 200,000 to 250,000 clones, about four fifths of them singletons. Material for sequencing was peripheral blood. The receptor source for this set is a man aged 50 or older with acute or convalescent COVID-19.

DNA for the CDR3: TGTGCCAGCAGTGAAAGGGACAGGGGGCGGGAGCAGTACTTC. It encodes CASSERDRGREQYF. The chain recombines TRBV2 with TRBJ2-7, with 12 nucleotides matching TRBD1. Germline loops: CDR1 SNHLY, CDR2 FYNNEI. Losses at the gene ends were 2 bases for V and 7 bases for J; bases not matched to a gene: 3. CDR3 length equals 14 residues.

The chain links TRBV6-5 to TRBJ1-6, with TRBD1 matching over 9 bases. This CDR3 is built from 15 residues. Looked up from germline, CDR1 is MNHEY and CDR2 is SVGAGI. J lost 10 bases, V lost 2 bases, and 6 bases had no gene match. CDR3 in amino acids: CASSYADRGDSPLHF. The DNA of the CDR3 is TGTGCCAGCAGTTACGCGGACAGGGGAGACTCACCCCTCCACTTT.

The chain employs TRBV11-3 and TRBJ2-3, with TRBD2 as a possible D gene (5 bases). V dropped 5 bases and J dropped 0 bases, with 15 bases sitting between them. CDR3 length: 16 amino acids. Germline assignment: CDR1 SGHNT and CDR2 YENEEA. The CDR3 sequence is CASSPHGGISTDTQYF. CDR3 in DNA: TGTGCCAGCAGCCCGCATGGAGGAATCAGCACAGATACGCAGTATTTT. Full variable domain (missing parts from reference TRBV11-3 and TRBJ2-3): EAGVVQSPRYKIIEKKQPVAFWCNPISGHNTLYWYLQNLGQGPELLIRYENEEAVDDSQLPKDRFSAERLKGVDSTLKIQPAELGDSAVYLCASSPHGGISTDTQYFGPGTRLTVL.

V and J are TRBV4-1 and TRBJ1-5; D unresolved. Trimming removed 2 bases at V and 0 bases at J, with 11 bases between. This CDR3 is built from 16 residues. The V gene's germline CDR1 is MGHRA and CDR2 YSYEKL. This chain's CDR3 is CASSQWAVDSNQPQHF. CDR3 nucleotides: TGCGCCAGCAGCCAATGGGCCGTAGATAGCAATCAGCCCCAGCATTTT.

The chain is built from TRBV24-1 and TRBJ1-5, with TRBD1 matching 7 bases. The CDR3 has 15 residues. The J segment lost 1 base and the V segment lost 5 bases, leaving 4 bases of the junction unmatched. Germline values: CDR1 KGHDR, CDR2 SFDVKD. The CDR3 sequence is CATSGQGVSNQPQHF. CDR3 bases: TGTGCCACCAGTGGACAGGGAGTCAGCAATCAGCCCCAGCATTTT.

The chain's CDR3 is CASSYTGTGSHGYTF. In DNA form, the CDR3 reads TGTGCCAGCAGCTACACCGGGACAGGGTCCCATGGCTACACCTTC. The chain combines TRBV5-6 with TRBJ1-2, with TRBD1 matching over 9 bases. Trimming took 3 bases from V and 6 from J; bases not matched to a gene: 9. Germline values: CDR1 SGHDT, CDR2 YYEEEE. The CDR3 consists of 15 residues.